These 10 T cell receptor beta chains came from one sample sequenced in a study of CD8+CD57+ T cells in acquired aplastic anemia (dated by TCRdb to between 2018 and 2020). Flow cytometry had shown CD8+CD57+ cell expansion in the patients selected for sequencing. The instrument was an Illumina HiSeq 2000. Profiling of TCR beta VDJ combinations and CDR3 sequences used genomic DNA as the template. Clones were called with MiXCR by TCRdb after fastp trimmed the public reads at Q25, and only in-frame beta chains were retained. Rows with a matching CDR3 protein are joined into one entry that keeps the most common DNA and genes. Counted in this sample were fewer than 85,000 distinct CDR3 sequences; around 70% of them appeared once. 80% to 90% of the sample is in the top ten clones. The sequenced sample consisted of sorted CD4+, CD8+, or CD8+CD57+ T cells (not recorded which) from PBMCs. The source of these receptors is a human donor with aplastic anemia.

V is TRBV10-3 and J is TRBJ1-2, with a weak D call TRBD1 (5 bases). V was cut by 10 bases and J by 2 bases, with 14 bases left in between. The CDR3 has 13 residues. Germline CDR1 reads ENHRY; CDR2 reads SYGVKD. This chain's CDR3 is CASGQGLNYGYTF. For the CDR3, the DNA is TGTGCCAGCGGACAAGGCCTAAACTATGGCTACACCTTC.

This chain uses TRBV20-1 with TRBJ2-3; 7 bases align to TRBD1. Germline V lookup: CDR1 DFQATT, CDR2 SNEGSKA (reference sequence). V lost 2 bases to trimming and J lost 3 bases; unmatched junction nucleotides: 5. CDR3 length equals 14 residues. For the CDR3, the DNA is TGCAGTGCTAGAATAGACAGGGAGACAGATACGCAGTATTTT. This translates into CSARIDRETDTQYF.

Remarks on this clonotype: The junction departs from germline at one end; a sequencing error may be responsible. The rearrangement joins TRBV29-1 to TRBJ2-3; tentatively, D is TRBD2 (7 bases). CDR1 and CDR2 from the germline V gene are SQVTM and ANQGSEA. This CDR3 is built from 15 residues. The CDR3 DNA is TGCAGCGTTGGGGGGGGGCCCCCTAGCACAGATACGCAGTATTTC. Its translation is CSVGGGPPSTDTQYF.

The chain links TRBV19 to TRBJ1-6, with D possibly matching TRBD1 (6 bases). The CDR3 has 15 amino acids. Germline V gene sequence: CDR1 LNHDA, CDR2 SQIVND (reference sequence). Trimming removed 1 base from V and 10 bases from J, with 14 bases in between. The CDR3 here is CASSIAAGVGSPLHF. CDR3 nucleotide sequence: TGTGCCAGTAGTATAGCCGCAGGGGTGGGGTCACCCCTCCACTTT.

CDR3 in DNA: TGTGCCAGCAGCTTAGAGGGGACGAACACTGAAGCTTTCTTT. Translated, it gives CASSLEGTNTEAFF. V gene TRBV7-8 combines with J gene TRBJ1-1; D might be TRBD1 (5 bases). V lost 1 base and J lost 1, with 7 bases in between. CDR1 and CDR2 from the germline V gene are SGHVS and FQNEAQ. The CDR3 loop spans 14 amino acids.

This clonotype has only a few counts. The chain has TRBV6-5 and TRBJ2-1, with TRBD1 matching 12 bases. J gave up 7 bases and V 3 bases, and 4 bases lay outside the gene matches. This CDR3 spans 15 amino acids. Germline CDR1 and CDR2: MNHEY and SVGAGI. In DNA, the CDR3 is TGTGCCAGCAGTTATTGGGACAGGGGGCAAAATGAGCAGTTCTTC. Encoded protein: CASSYWDRGQNEQFF.

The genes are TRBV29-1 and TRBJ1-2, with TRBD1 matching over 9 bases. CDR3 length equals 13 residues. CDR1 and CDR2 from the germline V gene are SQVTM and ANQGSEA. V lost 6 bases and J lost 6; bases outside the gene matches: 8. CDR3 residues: CSVVPGTGNGYTF. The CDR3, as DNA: TGCAGCGTGGTACCCGGGACAGGGAATGGCTACACCTTC.

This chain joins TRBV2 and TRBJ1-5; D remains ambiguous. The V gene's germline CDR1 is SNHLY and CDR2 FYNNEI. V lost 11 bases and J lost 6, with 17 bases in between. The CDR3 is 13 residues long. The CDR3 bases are TGTGCCGGCGGGCTTCTCGTGGGTCAGCCCCAGCATTTT. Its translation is CAGGLLVGQPQHF. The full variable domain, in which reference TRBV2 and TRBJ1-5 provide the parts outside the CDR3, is EPEVTQTPSHQVTQMGQEVILRCVPISNHLYFYWYRQILGQKVEFLVSFYNNEISEKSEIFDDQFSVERPDGSNFTLKIRSTKLEDSAMYFCAGGLLVGQPQHFGDGTRLSIL.

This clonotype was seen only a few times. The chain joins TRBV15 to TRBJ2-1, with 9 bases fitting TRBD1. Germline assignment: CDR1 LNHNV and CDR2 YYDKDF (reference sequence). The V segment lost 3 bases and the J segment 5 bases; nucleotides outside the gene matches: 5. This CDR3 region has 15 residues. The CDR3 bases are TGTGCCACCAGCAGCCGGGACAGGGACGACAATGAGCAGTTCTTC. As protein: CATSSRDRDDNEQFF.

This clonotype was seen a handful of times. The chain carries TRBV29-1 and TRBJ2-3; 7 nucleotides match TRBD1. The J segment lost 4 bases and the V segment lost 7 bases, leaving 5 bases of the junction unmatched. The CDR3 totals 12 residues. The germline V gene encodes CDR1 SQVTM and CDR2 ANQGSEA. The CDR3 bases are TGCAGCGCGACAGGGCGGCCAGATACGCAGTATTTT. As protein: CSATGRPDTQYF.